These 21 T cell receptor beta chains originate from one sample sequenced in a study of regulatory T cells in long-lasting Graves disease. Library construction for TCR beta used iRepertoire HTBI primers and Arm-PCR of CDR3 regions. TCRdb processed the multiplex PCR reads anew with MiXCR; each CDR3 protein has one entry. Found here are 450,000 to 650,000 distinct CDR3 sequences, 16% of them singletons; the top ten hold 25%. Indicated time point: newly diagnosed GD, antithyroid drugs for less than 3 months. PBMC RNA was the source of the TCR library. The same sample was also studied in work on T cells in Graves' hyperthyroidism and ophthalmopathy.

The sequences come from peripheral blood mononuclear cells (PBMCs), collected at new diagnosis, from a patient treated with antithyroid drugs. These TCRs come from a woman between 40 and 65 years old with Graves disease.

This clonotype was recorded at least ten times. The rearrangement links TRBV7-9 to TRBJ2-3, with 10 nucleotides matching TRBD1. Losses at the gene ends were 3 bases for V and 3 bases for J; bases not matched to a gene: 12. This CDR3 has 18 residues. Germline V gene sequence: CDR1 SEHNR, CDR2 FQNEAQ (reference sequence). Written as DNA, the CDR3 is TGTGCCAGCAGCTTCCCGCGACAGGGGGCAAGGAAAACAGATACGCAGTATTTT. It translates to CASSFPRQGARKTDTQYF.

This chain connects TRBV28 to TRBJ2-3; D perhaps matches TRBD1 (5 bases). The CDR3 length is 14 residues. Per the germline V gene, CDR1 is MDHEN and CDR2 is SYDVKM. Trimming cost V 2 bases and J 2 bases, with 8 bases left between them. CDR3 DNA sequence: TGTGCCAGCAGTTTACCGGACAACACAGATACGCAGTATTTT. Amino acid sequence: CASSLPDNTDTQYF.

The chain couples TRBV11-3 to TRBJ2-1; the match to TRBD2 covers 9 bases. Germline loops: CDR1 SGHNT, CDR2 YENEEA. This CDR3 has 13 residues. V was clipped by 4 bases and J by 10 bases; unmatched bases: 5. The CDR3 DNA sequence: TGTGCCAGCAGCTCGGCGGGGGGGTACGAGCAGTTCTTC. Encoded protein: CASSSAGGYEQFF.

This clonotype was seen many times. The chain carries TRBV5-1 and TRBJ2-7; TRBD2 is a possible D gene (7 bases). Germline assignment: CDR1 SGHRS and CDR2 YFSETQ. This CDR3 comprises 14 residues. V was shortened by 3 bases and J by 7 bases, with 17 bases between the two germline ends. CDR3 nucleotide sequence: TGCGCCAGCAGCTCGGACGGGGGGCAACGGGAGCAGTACTTC. Translating gives CASSSDGGQREQYF.

This clonotype showed up many times. Written as DNA, the CDR3 is TGTGCCAGCAGCCATTCCGGGGCAGAGACCCAGTACTTC. Translating it yields CASSHSGAETQYF. This rearrangement joins TRBV3-1 to TRBJ2-5, with D possibly being TRBD1 or TRBD2 (5 bases each). Trimming left V 3 bases short and J 4 bases short, with 9 bases between. Germline V gene lookup returns CDR1 LGHDT and CDR2 YNNKEL (reference sequence). This CDR3 has 13 amino acids.

This clonotype was seen at least ten times. The rearrangement joins TRBV6-5 to TRBJ2-3, with 8 bases matching TRBD2. The CDR3 has 16 residues. V shed 2 bases and J 1 base; nucleotides not matched to a gene: 5. Germline V gives CDR1 MNHEY, CDR2 SVGAGI. The CDR3 sequence: CASSYLRSGGTDTQYF. The CDR3 region has the DNA TGTGCCAGCAGTTACCTGCGTAGCGGGGGCACAGATACGCAGTATTTT.

This clonotype was counted ten times or more. V and J are TRBV3-1 and TRBJ2-3, with D perhaps TRBD1 or TRBD2 (5 bases each). This CDR3 contains 19 residues. V was trimmed by 0 bases and J by 0 bases, leaving 19 bases between them. Germline CDR1 and CDR2: LGHDT and YNNKEL (reference sequence). CDR3 coding DNA: TGTGCCAGCAGCCAAGAGCCTCGTTTACGGGACCTTAGCACAGATACGCAGTATTTT. Encoded protein: CASSQEPRLRDLSTDTQYF.

This clonotype has at least ten counts. The chain has TRBV11-2 and TRBJ2-3; 12 nucleotides line up with TRBD2. Germline CDR1 and CDR2: SGHAT and FQNNGV. Trimming removed 2 bases from V and 5 bases from J; junction bases left unmatched: 5. There are 16 residues in the CDR3. DNA of the CDR3: TGTGCCAGCAGCTTATACTCTAGCGGGGGGGGAGATACGCAGTATTTT. Protein sequence: CASSLYSSGGGDTQYF. The full variable domain, in which reference TRBV11-2 and TRBJ2-3 provide the parts outside the CDR3, is EAGVAQSPRYKIIEKRQSVAFWCNPISGHATLYWYQQILGQGPKLLIQFQNNGVVDDSQLPKDRFSAERLKGVDSTLKIQPAKLEDSAVYLCASSLYSSGGGDTQYFGPGTRLTVL.

The V gene is TRBV6-1, the J gene TRBJ2-1; D is uncertain. The CDR3 has 13 amino acids. Trimming removed 6 bases from V and 6 bases from J, with 12 bases in between. The germline V gene encodes CDR1 MNHNS and CDR2 SASEGT. The CDR3 protein is CASRANGVNEQFF. The CDR3 nucleotides are TGTGCCAGCAGGGCAAATGGGGTCAATGAGCAGTTCTTC.

Of note for this clonotype: At one end, the junction sequence differs from germline, possibly due to a read error. This rearrangement joins TRBV7-9 to TRBJ2-7; D unclear. Germline CDR1 SEHNR, CDR2 FQNEAQ (reference sequence). The CDR3 loop spans 15 amino acids. This CDR3 reads CASSQAPGPSYEQYF. CDR3 nucleotides: TGCGCCAGCAGCCAAGCGCCAGGTCCCTCCTACGAGCAGTACTTC.

The chain has TRBV20-1 and TRBJ2-3; tentatively, D is TRBD1 or TRBD2 (5 bases each). CDR1 and CDR2 from the germline V gene are DFQATT and SNEGSKA (reference sequence). Trimming stripped 6 bases from V and 7 bases from J, with 11 bases between. This CDR3 is 11 amino acids long. Here the CDR3 DNA reads TGCAGTGCCCGGGACGGGTATACGCAGTATTTT. It codes for CSARDGYTQYF.

This clonotype was detected ten times or more. This chain links TRBV7-8 with TRBJ2-1; TRBD2 matches 8 bases. The germline CDR1 and CDR2 sequences are SGHVS and FQNEAQ. The CDR3 consists of 16 residues. The V and J ends lost 1 base and 4 bases, in that order; junction bases with no gene match: 6. CDR3 in amino acids: CASSLEPGGVYNEQFF. DNA of the CDR3: TGTGCCAGCAGCTTAGAGCCGGGGGGGGTGTACAATGAGCAGTTCTTC.

This chain uses TRBV28 with TRBJ1-2; D is unclear. Trimming took 3 bases from V and 2 from J, leaving 13 bases between them. The CDR3 contains 15 residues. Germline V gene data show CDR1 as MDHEN and CDR2 as SYDVKM. CDR3 in DNA: TGTGCCAGCAGTTTGGGTTCGTGGGGAAACTATGGCTACACCTTC. It is translated as CASSLGSWGNYGYTF.

This clonotype was seen repeatedly, ten times or more. This chain connects TRBV2 to TRBJ1-2, with D hard to call. Trimming shortened V by 0 bases and J by 8 bases, and 4 bases separated the two germline ends. Looked up from germline, CDR1 is SNHLY and CDR2 is FYNNEI. The CDR3 is 11 residues long. The CDR3 region has the DNA TGTGCCAGCAGTGAAGCGAGGGGCTACACCTTC. Translation: CASSEARGYTF.

This clonotype was counted many times. This chain uses TRBV28 with TRBJ2-7; 10 nucleotides line up with TRBD1. Germline CDR1 reads MDHEN; CDR2 reads SYDVKM. J gave up 2 bases and V 8 bases, and 12 bases lay outside the gene matches. CDR3 length: 16 amino acids. The CDR3 here is CASLTTGGPAPYEQYF. The CDR3 region has the DNA TGTGCCAGCTTAACGACAGGGGGCCCCGCTCCCTACGAGCAGTACTTC.

The rearrangement uses TRBV4-1 and TRBJ1-1; D is perhaps TRBD1 (6 bases). The CDR3 sequence is 15 residues long. The germline gives CDR1 MGHRA, CDR2 YSYEKL. The V end was cut by 3 bases, the J end by 4 bases, with 15 bases between. DNA for the CDR3: TGCGCCAGCAGCCACACGACAGGAGCGAGCACTGAAGCTTTCTTT. It translates to CASSHTTGASTEAFF.

With regard to this clonotype: At one end the junction does not follow the germline gene, possibly because of a read error. The chain joins TRBV3-1 to TRBJ1-2; a weak D match, TRBD1 (5 bases). CDR1 is LGHDT, CDR2 YNNKEL, per germline (reference sequence). The CDR3 extends over 13 amino acids. CDR3 nucleotide sequence: TGTGCCAACAGCCAAGCCCAGGGTTGGGGCTACACCTTC. Its protein is CANSQAQGWGYTF.

This clonotype was counted ten times or more. V usage is TRBV2 and J usage is TRBJ2-7, with D perhaps TRBD2 (6 bases). The CDR3 covers 13 residues. From germline, CDR1 is SNHLY and CDR2 FYNNEI. V gave up 7 bases and J gave up 0 bases, with 10 bases separating them. The CDR3 spells CASMDYPSYEQYF. The DNA of the CDR3 is TGTGCCAGCATGGACTACCCCTCCTACGAGCAGTACTTC.

This clonotype was seen repeatedly, ten times or more. The rearrangement links TRBV12-3 or TRBV12-4 to TRBJ1-1, with 9 nucleotides matching TRBD1. The CDR3 loop spans 14 amino acids. V trimming: 6 bases; J trimming: 1 base; junction bases outside the gene matches: 3. CDR3 in amino acids: CASRQGASNTEAFF. CDR3 DNA sequence: TGTGCCAGCAGACAGGGGGCGTCGAACACTGAAGCTTTCTTT.

This clonotype was observed at least ten times. This chain connects TRBV3-1 to TRBJ1-5; D might be TRBD1 (5 bases). There are 15 residues in the CDR3. With 4 bases removed from V and 1 base from J, the gap between germline ends came to 11 bases. The V gene's germline CDR1 is LGHDT and CDR2 YNNKEL (reference sequence). The CDR3 loop reads CASSPTWGSNQPQHF. The CDR3 nucleotides are TGTGCCAGCAGCCCAACCTGGGGGAGCAATCAGCCCCAGCATTTT.

The chain is built from TRBV7-3 and TRBJ2-3; 8 bases agree with TRBD1. Per germline, CDR1 SGHTA and CDR2 FQGTGA. This CDR3 is built from 15 residues. The V and J ends lost 4 bases and 3 bases, in that order; junction bases with no gene match: 6. CDR3 loop: CASSSRTGWTDTQYF. In DNA form, the CDR3 reads TGTGCCAGCAGCTCCCGGACAGGGTGGACAGATACGCAGTATTTT.